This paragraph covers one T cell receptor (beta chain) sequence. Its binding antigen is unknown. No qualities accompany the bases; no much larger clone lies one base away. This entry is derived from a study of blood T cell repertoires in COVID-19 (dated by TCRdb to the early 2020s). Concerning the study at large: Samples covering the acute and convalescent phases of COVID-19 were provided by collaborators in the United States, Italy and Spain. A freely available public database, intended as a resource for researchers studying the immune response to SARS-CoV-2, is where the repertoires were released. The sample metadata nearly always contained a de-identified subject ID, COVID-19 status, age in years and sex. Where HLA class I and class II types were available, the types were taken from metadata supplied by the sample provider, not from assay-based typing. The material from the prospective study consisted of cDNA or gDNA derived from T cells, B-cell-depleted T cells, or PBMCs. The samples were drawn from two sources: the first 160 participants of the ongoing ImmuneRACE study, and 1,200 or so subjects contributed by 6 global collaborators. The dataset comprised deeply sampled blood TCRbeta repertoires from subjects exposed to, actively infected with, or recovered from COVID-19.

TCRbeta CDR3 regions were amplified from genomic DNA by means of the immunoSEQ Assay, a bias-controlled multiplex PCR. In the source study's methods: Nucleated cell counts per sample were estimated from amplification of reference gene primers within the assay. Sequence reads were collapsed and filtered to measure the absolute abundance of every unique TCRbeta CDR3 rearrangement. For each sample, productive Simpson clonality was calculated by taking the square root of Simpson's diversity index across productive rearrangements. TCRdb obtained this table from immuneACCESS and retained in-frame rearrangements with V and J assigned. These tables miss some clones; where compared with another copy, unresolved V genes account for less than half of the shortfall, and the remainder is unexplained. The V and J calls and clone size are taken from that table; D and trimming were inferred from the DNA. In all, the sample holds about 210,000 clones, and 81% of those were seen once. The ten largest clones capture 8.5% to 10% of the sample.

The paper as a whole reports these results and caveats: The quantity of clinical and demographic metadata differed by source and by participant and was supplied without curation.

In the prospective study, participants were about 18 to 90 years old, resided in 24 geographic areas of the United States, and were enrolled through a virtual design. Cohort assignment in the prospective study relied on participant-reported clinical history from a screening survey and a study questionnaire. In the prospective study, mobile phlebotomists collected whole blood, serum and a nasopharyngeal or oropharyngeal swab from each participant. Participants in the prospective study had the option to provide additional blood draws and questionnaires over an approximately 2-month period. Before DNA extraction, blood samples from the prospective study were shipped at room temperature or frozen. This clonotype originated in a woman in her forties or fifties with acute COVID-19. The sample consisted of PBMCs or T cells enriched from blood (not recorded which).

In nucleotide form, the sequence is TGTGCCAGCAGTTTGAGGGTTTTTGATACGCAGTATTTT. This yields the protein CASSLRVFDTQYF. This sequence uses TRBV12-3 or TRBV12-4 and TRBJ2-3, with TRBD2 tentatively as D gene (5 bases match). V and J are truncated by 3 bases and 6 bases respectively, leaving an intervening sequence of 10 bases. The CDR3 goes from the cysteine to the phenylalanine over 13 residues. The DNA shown is the 39-base CDR3, in frame from base 1.